The 15 T cell receptor beta chains below all came from one sample that was sequenced in a study of CD8 T cells in ankylosing spondylitis. MiXCR, run by TCRdb on the 5' RACE reads, gives a single entry per CDR3 protein. In the table there are around 220,000 distinct CDR3 sequences, approximately 10% of which are singletons. Sequencing was done on a sample of blood, either unsorted or a sorted T cell fraction (not recorded which). The receptors shown here come from a male donor with ankylosing spondylitis or in good health (not recorded which).

This clonotype was recorded at least ten times. This rearrangement joins TRBV7-2 to TRBJ1-1; TRBD1 is a possible D gene (5 bases). The CDR3 has 16 amino acids. V was cut by 5 bases and J by 1 base, with 17 bases left in between. Germline CDR1 and CDR2: SGHTA and FQGNSA. CDR3 coding DNA: TGTGCCAGCAGCCCCGACAGCCTTATTACGAACACTGAAGCTTTCTTT. As protein: CASSPDSLITNTEAFF. The complete variable domain, with remaining parts taken from reference TRBV7-2 and TRBJ1-1, reads GAGVSQSPSNKVTEKGKDVELRCDPISGHTALYWYRQSLGQGLEFLIYFQGNSAPDKSGLPSDRFSAERTGGSVSTLTIQRTQQEDSAVYLCASSPDSLITNTEAFFGQGTRLTVV.

Note on this clonotype: An end of the junction does not agree with germline; a read error may underlie this. The chain has TRBV12-3 or TRBV12-4 and TRBJ1-1; D is perhaps TRBD1 (6 bases). This CDR3 is built from 18 residues. The CDR3 here is CACSLYYLTGLLGTEAFF. CDR3 nucleotides: TGTGCCTGCAGTTTATACTATCTCACAGGGCTTTTGGGCACTGAAGCTTTCTTT.

This clonotype came up many times. The chain links TRBV20-1 to TRBJ1-4; D gene ambiguous. Trimming cost V 2 bases and J 2 bases, with 6 bases left between them. CDR3 length equals 13 residues. Germline loops: CDR1 DFQATT, CDR2 SNEGSKA (reference sequence). CDR3 amino acids: CSARSATNEKLFF. The DNA for the CDR3 is TGCAGTGCTAGATCCGCTACTAATGAAAAACTGTTTTTT.

The sample holds a few counts of this clonotype. The chain has TRBV15 and TRBJ2-1; 7 positions match TRBD1. Germline V gene sequence: CDR1 LNHNV, CDR2 YYDKDF (reference sequence). V was pared by 3 bases and J by 7 bases, with 12 bases of the junction left unmatched. The CDR3 extends over 16 amino acids. The CDR3 protein is CATSRGGTDLLNEQFF. The CDR3 DNA follows: TGTGCCACCAGCAGGGGTGGGACAGATCTCTTGAATGAGCAGTTCTTC.

This clonotype was seen ten or more times. The V and J genes are TRBV7-2 and TRBJ1-1, with D perhaps matching TRBD1 (6 bases). V was trimmed by 1 base and J by 1 base, leaving 10 bases between them. Germline CDR1 reads SGHTA; CDR2 reads FQGNSA. The CDR3 runs 15 residues. CDR3 nucleotide sequence: TGTGCCAGCAGCTTAGGTACAGGGACGAACACTGAAGCTTTCTTT. It specifies CASSLGTGTNTEAFF.

This clonotype was picked up many times. V and J are TRBV12-3 or TRBV12-4 and TRBJ2-1; 9 bases fit TRBD2. This CDR3 has 21 residues. Germline trimming cut 2 bases from V and 3 bases from J; bases unmatched to any gene: 20. The CDR3 bases are TGTGCCAGCAGTTTAAGGCAAGGAAGTAGGGTAGCGGGGGCTAACTACAATGAGCAGTTCTTC. It yields the protein CASSLRQGSRVAGANYNEQFF.

The chain recombines TRBV10-3 with TRBJ2-7; 7 bases align to TRBD1. The CDR3 covers 15 residues. The germline V gene has CDR1 ENHRY and CDR2 SYGVKD. Trimming removed 0 bases from V and 5 bases from J; junction bases left unmatched: 7. This CDR3 reads CAISESQQGRNEQYF. The CDR3 DNA sequence: TGTGCCATCAGTGAGTCTCAACAGGGGCGTAACGAGCAGTACTTC.

Concerning this clonotype itself: A much larger clone is a single base away; this may be a read error. V usage is TRBV7-9 and J usage is TRBJ1-4; D gene ambiguous. The CDR3 is made up of 16 amino acids. CDR1 and CDR2 (germline): SEHNR, FQNEAQ (reference sequence). CDR3 sequence reads: CASSTWAFATIEKLFF. CDR3 sequence (DNA): TGTGCCAGCAGCACCTGGGCCTTTGCAACTATTGAAAAACTGTTTTTT.

This clonotype was counted at least ten times. The chain couples TRBV20-1 to TRBJ2-5; weak D call: TRBD1 (6 bases). The CDR3 runs to 15 residues. V lost 1 base and J 3 bases, leaving 15 bases between the germline ends. Germline CDR1 DFQATT, CDR2 SNEGSKA (reference sequence). The CDR3 DNA reads as TGCAGTGCTAGAGCAAGTTACAGGGTCGAAGAGACCCAGTACTTC. This translates into CSARASYRVEETQYF.

The genes are TRBV12-3 or TRBV12-4 and TRBJ1-2, with a weak D call TRBD1 (6 bases). The CDR3 length is 11 residues. Between the trimmed V and J ends, which lost 3 bases and 8 bases, there was a span of 7 bases. The CDR3 DNA follows: TGTGCCAGCAGTTTTCAGGGGGGCTACACCTTC. Encoded protein: CASSFQGGYTF.

This chain uses TRBV2 with TRBJ1-5, with TRBD1 as a possible D gene (5 bases). The CDR3 is made up of 15 amino acids. Germline lookup yields CDR1 SNHLY and CDR2 FYNNEI. V was cut by 8 bases and J by 6 bases, with 20 bases left in between. CDR3 residues: CASLPGPGAIQPQHF. For the CDR3, the DNA is TGTGCCAGCCTTCCGGGACCCGGCGCTATTCAGCCCCAGCATTTT.

At least ten counts were recorded for this clonotype. The DNA of the CDR3 is TGCAGCGTTGTCGTCGGGACAGGGGGCGGGAACACCGGGGAGCTGTTTTTT. Protein product: CSVVVGTGGGNTGELFF. This chain uses TRBV29-1 with TRBJ2-2, with 12 nucleotides matching TRBD1. Germline assignment: CDR1 SQVTM and CDR2 ANQGSEA. The CDR3 is 17 residues long. V trimming: 4 bases; J trimming: 1 base; junction bases outside the gene matches: 7.

In its sample, this clonotype was seen a few times. The rearrangement joins TRBV20-1 to TRBJ2-3; D unclear. The germline gives CDR1 DFQATT, CDR2 SNEGSKA (reference sequence). Between the trimmed V and J ends, which lost 6 bases and 2 bases, there was a span of 12 bases. The CDR3 spans 13 residues. The CDR3 sequence: CSAALRLTDTQYF. Written as DNA, the CDR3 is TGCAGTGCCGCCCTGAGGCTCACAGATACGCAGTATTTT.

The sample holds many counts of this clonotype. The chain employs TRBV4-2 and TRBJ1-1; 7 nucleotides line up with TRBD1. The CDR3 is 16 amino acids. The junction had 6 bases not matched to a gene; V was cut back by 0 bases and J by 2 bases. CDR1 is LGHNA, CDR2 YNFKEQ, per germline. CDR3 DNA sequence: TGTGCCAGCAGCCAAGATCGGGGGACAGTCAACACTGAAGCTTTCTTT. The encoded protein is CASSQDRGTVNTEAFF.

This chain joins TRBV3-1 and TRBJ1-3; D not resolved. CDR3 size: 16 residues. Germline V gene sequence: CDR1 LGHDT, CDR2 YNNKEL (reference sequence). The ends were cut back, 1 base at V and 2 bases at J, with 12 bases in the middle. CDR3 nucleotide sequence: TGTGCCAGCAGCCAAGTCCCGGCCGCTACTGGAAACACCATATATTTT. Translation: CASSQVPAATGNTIYF.